A selection of T cell receptor beta chains follows, all from one sample in a study of human T cells and chemical hapten exposure. TCRdb independently ran MiXCR on the RACE reads; one entry per CDR3 protein. The sample carries more than 55,000 distinct CDR3 sequences, over 9% recorded once. Sequenced material: whole blood, taken in connection with sensitization to the hapten diphenylcyclopropenone (DPC). All receptors come from a man in his forties with alopecia areata. Some clones in this sample may be carry-over from other donors' samples. Both conserved end residues are trimmed from each CDR3. Expanded clones get a size class; other rows say once, few or many, or leave the size out.

ASSPLRGAKDEQY,TRBV4-2,TRBJ2-7,NA
ASSLSGNEQF,TRBV28,TRBJ2-1,many
ASSLSGYEQY,TRBV11-2,TRBJ2-7,many
ATSDPGEKLF,TRBV24-1,TRBJ1-4,few
SVGVGPEAF,TRBV29-1,TRBJ1-1,many
ASSDDRSGRAFTGELF,TRBV6-1,TRBJ2-2,many
ASSLGRTLGGELF,TRBV5-6,TRBJ2-2,NA
SSRDYQNRINEQF,TRBV20-1,TRBJ2-1,many
ASSGTTGQETQY,TRBV28,TRBJ2-5,many
ASSLEGAHSPLH,TRBV5-6,TRBJ1-6,NA
ATSDSRRGDTGELF,TRBV24-1,TRBJ2-2,few
ASSRGVSGANVLT,TRBV12-3/TRBV12-4,TRBJ2-6,NA
ASASLEQQY,TRBV18,TRBJ2-7,NA
SASSLSKNIQY,TRBV20-1,TRBJ2-4,few
ASRPGSLGRSDTQY,TRBV6-2/TRBV6-3,TRBJ2-3,many
ASSEAGAEGYNEQF,TRBV6-1,TRBJ2-1,NA
ASSLFPGSSTGELF,TRBV12-3/TRBV12-4,TRBJ2-2,NA
SARALARSEQF,TRBV20-1,TRBJ2-1,many
SVEADLTDTQY,TRBV29-1,TRBJ2-3,NA
ASSPVLPGDYGYT,TRBV7-3,TRBJ1-2,few
ASSSGQIQETQY,TRBV5-1,TRBJ2-5,many
ASSSQSTSTDTQY,TRBV7-9,TRBJ2-3,few
ASSQDPGDATQY,TRBV4-1,TRBJ2-3,many
ASSLAGANSTNEKLF,TRBV7-2,TRBJ1-4,NA
SAGREPQH,TRBV20-1,TRBJ1-5,many
SVVVGPYEQY,TRBV29-1,TRBJ2-7,NA
ASSDTGGRSWSEQF,TRBV25-1,TRBJ2-1,NA
ASKEGGTDTQY,TRBV27,TRBJ2-3,many
ASSTGTSAVLATQY,TRBV5-4,TRBJ2-5,few
ASSVTGAMSSYEQY,TRBV5-5,TRBJ2-7,few
SVAKGAYEQY,TRBV29-1,TRBJ2-7,NA
ASTRGTSEYEQY,TRBV10-2,TRBJ2-7,few
ASSLDPAGGEQY,TRBV5-6,TRBJ2-7,NA
ASSFSSLYIQY,TRBV12-3/TRBV12-4,TRBJ2-4,many
SARNSGTGLDEQF,TRBV20-1,TRBJ2-1,NA
SVTSGPTSTDTQY,TRBV29-1,TRBJ2-3,many
ASSLGVSGNNEQF,TRBV28,TRBJ2-1,NA
ASSRQGTSSGNTIY,TRBV28,TRBJ1-3,few
ASSFLDQPQH,TRBV27,TRBJ1-5,many
ASKGTGYEQY,TRBV6-5,TRBJ2-7,few
ASSLVTGLDEQY,TRBV5-5,TRBJ2-7,many
ASLFSSSYNEQF,TRBV6-1,TRBJ2-1,NA
ASSPIGPPETQY,TRBV5-5,TRBJ2-5,NA
ASSSSGTGFSEAF,TRBV9,TRBJ1-1,NA
ASSEAGLDWGGEQF,TRBV10-1,TRBJ2-1,many